The present T cell receptor (beta chain) was sequenced within a study of T-cell memory formation after mild COVID-19. With V trimmed by 5 bases and J by 4 bases, 14 bases remained unmatched. CDR1 is DFQATT, CDR2 SNEGSKA, per germline (reference sequence). The CDR3 is 16 residues long. From the 5' RACE reads, TCRdb called clonotypes with MiXCR, one entry per CDR3 protein. The sample lists nearly 350,000 distinct CDR3 sequences; roughly 13% were seen once. This clonotype was seen only a few times. V is TRBV20-1 and J is TRBJ2-5; 9 bases are a match to TRBD2. The specimen sequenced was PBMCs or a T cell subset sorted from them (not recorded which). The clonotype was recovered from a man aged 18 to 30 who had mild COVID-19 (a few samples of this study predate the infection). Cell type and time point are not known. CDR3 loop: CSAPDPAGGAAETQYF. The CDR3 nucleotides read TGCAGTGCTCCCGACCCGGCGGGGGGGGCGGCAGAGACCCAGTACTTC.